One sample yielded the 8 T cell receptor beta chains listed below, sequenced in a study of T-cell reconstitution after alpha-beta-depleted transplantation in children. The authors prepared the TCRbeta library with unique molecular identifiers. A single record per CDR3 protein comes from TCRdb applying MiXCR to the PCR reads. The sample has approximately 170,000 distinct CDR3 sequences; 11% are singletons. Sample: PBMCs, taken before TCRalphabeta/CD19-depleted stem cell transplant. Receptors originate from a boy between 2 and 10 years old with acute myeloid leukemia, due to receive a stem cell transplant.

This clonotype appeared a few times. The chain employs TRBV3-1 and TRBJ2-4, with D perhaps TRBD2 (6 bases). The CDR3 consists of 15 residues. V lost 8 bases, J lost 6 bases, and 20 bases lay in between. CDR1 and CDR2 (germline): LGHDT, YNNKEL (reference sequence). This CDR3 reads CASCPSGSGRNIQYF. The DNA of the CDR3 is TGTGCCAGCTGCCCTTCCGGCAGCGGGCGAAACATTCAGTACTTC. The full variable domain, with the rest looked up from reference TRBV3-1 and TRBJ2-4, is DTAVSQTPKYLVTQMGNDKSIKCEQNLGHDTMYWYKQDSKKFLKIMFSYNNKELIINETVPNRFSPKSPDKAHLNLHINSLELGDSAVYFCASCPSGSGRNIQYFGAGTRLSVL.

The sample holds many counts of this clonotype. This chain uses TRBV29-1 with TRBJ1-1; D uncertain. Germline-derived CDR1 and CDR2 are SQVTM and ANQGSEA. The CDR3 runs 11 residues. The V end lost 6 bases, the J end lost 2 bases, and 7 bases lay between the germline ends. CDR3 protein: CSVALNTEAFF. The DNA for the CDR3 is TGCAGCGTCGCGCTAAACACTGAAGCTTTCTTT. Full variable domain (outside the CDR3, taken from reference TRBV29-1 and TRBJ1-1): SAVISQKPSRDICQRGTSLTIQCQVDSQVTMMFWYRQQPGQSLTLIATANQGSEATYESGFVIDKFPISRPNLTFSTLTVSNMSPEDSSIYLCSVALNTEAFFGQGTRLTVV.

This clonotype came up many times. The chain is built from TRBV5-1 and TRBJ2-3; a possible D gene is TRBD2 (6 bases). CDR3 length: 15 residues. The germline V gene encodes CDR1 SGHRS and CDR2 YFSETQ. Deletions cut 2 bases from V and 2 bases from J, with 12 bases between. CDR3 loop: CASSFISGNTDTQYF. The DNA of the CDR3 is TGCGCCAGCAGCTTTATTAGCGGTAACACAGATACGCAGTATTTT.

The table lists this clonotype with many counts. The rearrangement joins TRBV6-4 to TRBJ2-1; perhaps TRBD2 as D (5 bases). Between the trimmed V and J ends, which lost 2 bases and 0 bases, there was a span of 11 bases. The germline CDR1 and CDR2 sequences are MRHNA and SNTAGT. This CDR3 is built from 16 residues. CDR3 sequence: CASSDIPGISYNEQFF. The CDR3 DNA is TGTGCCAGCAGTGACATCCCGGGGATCTCCTACAATGAGCAGTTCTTC.

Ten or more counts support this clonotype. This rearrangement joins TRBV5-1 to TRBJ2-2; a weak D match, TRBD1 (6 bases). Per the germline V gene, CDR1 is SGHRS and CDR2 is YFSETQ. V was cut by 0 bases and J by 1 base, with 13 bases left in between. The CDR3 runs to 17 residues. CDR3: CASSLAAGARNTGELFF. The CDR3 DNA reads TGCGCCAGCAGCTTGGCGGCAGGGGCGCGGAACACCGGGGAGCTGTTTTTT.

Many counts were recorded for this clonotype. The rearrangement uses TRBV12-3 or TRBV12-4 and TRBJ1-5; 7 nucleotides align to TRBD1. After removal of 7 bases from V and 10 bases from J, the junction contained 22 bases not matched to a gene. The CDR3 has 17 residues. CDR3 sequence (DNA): TGTGCCAGCAACCTTGGGGACCGGGCAGGGGGGGACCACCCCCAGCATTTT. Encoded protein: CASNLGDRAGGDHPQHF.

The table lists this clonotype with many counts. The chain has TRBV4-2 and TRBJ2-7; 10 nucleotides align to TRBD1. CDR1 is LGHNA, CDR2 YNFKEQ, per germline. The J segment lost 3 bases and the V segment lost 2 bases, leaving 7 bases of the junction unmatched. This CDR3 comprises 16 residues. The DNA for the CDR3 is TGTGCCAGCAGCCAACAAACACGGGACAGGGGCTACGAGCAGTACTTC. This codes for CASSQQTRDRGYEQYF.

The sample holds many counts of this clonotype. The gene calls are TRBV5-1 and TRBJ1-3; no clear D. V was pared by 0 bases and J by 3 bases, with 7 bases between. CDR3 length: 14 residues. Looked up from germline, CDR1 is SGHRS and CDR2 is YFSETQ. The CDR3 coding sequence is TGCGCCAGCAGCTTGGCCGGAATTGGAAACACCATATATTTT. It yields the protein CASSLAGIGNTIYF.